The 15 T cell receptor beta chains presented below share a single source sample, sequenced in a study of spatial heterogeneity in lung cancer. Time point noted: sample taken at primary tumor resection. Sequencing covered unsorted whole RNA taken from tumor, nontumor lung or frozen PBMC. Using its own MiXCR run on the 5' RACE reads, TCRdb lists one record per CDR3 protein. The sample carries about 13,000 distinct CDR3 sequences, about 5.1% recorded once. The material was lung tumor tissue, obtained at surgery. The receptors shown here come from a human donor with early-stage non-small cell lung cancer.

This clonotype was seen ten or more times. The size of this beta chain means little, since it is a stray read in a library made for alpha chains. The V call is TRBV9, the J call TRBJ2-3; 7 nucleotides agree with TRBD2. The germline V gene encodes CDR1 SGDLS and CDR2 YYNGEE. V gave up 5 bases and J gave up 1 base; unmatched junction bases: 4. The CDR3 is made up of 14 amino acids. DNA for the CDR3: TGTGCCAGCAGGAGGCTAGCGGGCACAGATACGCAGTATTTT. Its protein is CASRRLAGTDTQYF.

A note on this clonotype: In a library made to pick up alpha chains, this beta chain is a stray read with a size that means little. The chain employs TRBV5-1 and TRBJ2-7; D gene unclear. V gave up 0 bases and J gave up 4 bases, with 11 bases separating them. The germline gives CDR1 SGHRS, CDR2 YFSETQ. The CDR3 sequence is 14 residues long. The CDR3 region has the DNA TGCGCCAGCAGCTTGGATGGCTGGTCGTACGAGCAGTACTTC. This codes for CASSLDGWSYEQYF.

In its sample, this clonotype was seen many times. The library was designed around alpha chains, so this beta chain is a stray read whose abundance carries little weight. The chain recombines TRBV4-1 with TRBJ1-2; D is perhaps TRBD1 (5 bases). Germline assignment: CDR1 MGHRA and CDR2 YSYEKL. There are 13 residues in the CDR3. V lost 3 bases, J lost 6 bases, and 11 bases lay in between. CDR3 region: CASSQGSGDGYTF. Written as DNA, the CDR3 is TGCGCCAGCAGCCAGGGCTCGGGGGATGGCTACACCTTC.

This clonotype was counted ten times or more. The size of this beta chain means little, since it is a stray read in a library made for alpha chains. V gene TRBV12-3 or TRBV12-4 combines with J gene TRBJ2-2; 9 bases are shared with TRBD1. V was clipped by 6 bases and J by 5 bases; unmatched bases: 4. This CDR3 has 14 residues. The CDR3 protein is CASRTGGETGELFF. The CDR3, as DNA: TGTGCCAGCAGAACAGGGGGCGAGACCGGGGAGCTGTTTTTT.

This clonotype was seen ten or more times. A library prepared for alpha chains yielded this beta chain as an off-target read; its size is of little meaning. The chain uses TRBV18 and TRBJ1-1; 8 nucleotides line up with TRBD1. The V gene's germline CDR1 is KGHSH and CDR2 LQKENI. V lost 6 bases, J lost 9 bases, and 6 bases stayed unmatched. The CDR3 covers 12 residues. The chain's CDR3 is CASSPGGSQAFF. The DNA for the CDR3 is TGTGCCAGCTCCCCAGGGGGCTCCCAAGCTTTCTTT. The variable domain in full, completed from reference TRBV18 and TRBJ1-1, reads NAGVMQNPRHLVRRRGQEARLRCSPMKGHSHVYWYRQLPEEGLKFMVYLQKENIIDESGMPKERFSAEFPKEGPSILRIQQVVRGDSAAYFCASSPGGSQAFFGQGTRLTVV.

This clonotype was observed at least ten times. This beta chain was picked up by a library intended for alpha chains and is off target, so its count carries little meaning. The chain has TRBV19 and TRBJ2-3; 10 bases map to TRBD2. From germline, CDR1 is LNHDA and CDR2 SQIVND (reference sequence). This CDR3 is built from 15 residues. V lost 3 bases, J lost 3 bases, and 3 bases stayed unmatched. The CDR3 DNA follows: TGTGCCAGTAGTATCCTAGCGGGAGAGACAGATACGCAGTATTTT. Residues: CASSILAGETDTQYF.

This clonotype was found many times. As an off-target read in a library built for alpha chains, this beta chain has a frequency of little significance. This chain uses TRBV29-1 with TRBJ2-7; D is unresolved. Per the germline V gene, CDR1 is SQVTM and CDR2 is ANQGSEA. Trimming removed 4 bases from V and 7 bases from J, with 14 bases in between. This CDR3 comprises 12 residues. CDR3 loop: CSVVTDLYEQYV. In DNA, the CDR3 is TGCAGCGTTGTTACAGACCTCTATGAGCAGTACGTC.

As for this clonotype: Since it is a stray read in a library aimed at alpha chains, this beta chain has a size that is not meaningful. V is TRBV24-1 and J is TRBJ1-2, with 8 bases that match TRBD1. The germline gives CDR1 KGHDR, CDR2 SFDVKD. V lost 2 bases, J lost 4 bases, and 2 bases stayed unmatched. This CDR3 has 14 residues. The CDR3 loop reads CATSDSDRVYGYTF. DNA for the CDR3: TGTGCCACCAGTGATTCGGACAGGGTCTATGGCTACACCTTC.

This clonotype showed up many times. Within a library made for alpha chains, this beta chain is off target, and its count is uninformative. The chain couples TRBV14 to TRBJ1-1, with unresolved D. Germline V gene lookup returns CDR1 SGHDN and CDR2 FVKESK. V was clipped by 4 bases and J by 3 bases, with 9 bases between them. The CDR3 contains 13 residues. This CDR3 reads CASSRYGDTEAFF. In nucleotides, the CDR3 is TGTGCCAGCAGCCGGTACGGGGACACTGAAGCTTTCTTT.

Many counts were recorded for this clonotype. Within a library made for alpha chains, this beta chain is off target, and its count is uninformative. The chain has TRBV6-5 and TRBJ1-4, with TRBD1 as a possible D gene (5 bases). Germline assignment: CDR1 MNHEY and CDR2 SVGAGI. This CDR3 comprises 15 residues. Trimming pared 6 bases from V and 2 bases from J, leaving 13 bases between. Here the CDR3 reads CASSLWGFTNEKLFF. CDR3 in DNA: TGTGCCAGCAGCCTCTGGGGGTTTACTAATGAAAAACTGTTTTTT.

This clonotype was recorded many times. Found in a library prepared for alpha chains, this beta chain is an off-target read, and its abundance has little meaning. The chain links TRBV12-3 or TRBV12-4 to TRBJ1-1; tentatively, D is TRBD1 (5 bases). Trimming took 7 bases from V and 4 from J, leaving 16 bases between them. This CDR3 contains 14 residues. The CDR3 region is CASTRRGRGTEAFF. The CDR3 DNA is TGTGCCAGCACCAGGAGGGGTCGGGGCACTGAAGCTTTCTTT.

This clonotype has a count of ten or more. This beta chain turned up in a library designed for alpha chains; as an off-target read, its abundance says little. The rearrangement joins TRBV27 to TRBJ2-1; D tentatively reads TRBD1 or TRBD2 (5 bases each). V was shortened by 3 bases and J by 7 bases, with 16 bases between the two germline ends. CDR1 is MNHEY, CDR2 SMNVEV, per germline (reference sequence). This CDR3 is 15 amino acids long. CDR3 coding DNA: TGTGCCAGCAGTTTGGTTGGGGGAAGGCAAAATGAGCAGTTCTTC. Its protein product is CASSLVGGRQNEQFF.

This clonotype was counted at least ten times. The library was prepared for alpha chains; this beta chain is a stray read, so its frequency means little. The chain carries TRBV18 and TRBJ1-5, with D uncertain. This CDR3 has 15 amino acids. Germline CDR1 KGHSH, CDR2 LQKENI. Deletions cut 1 base from V and 0 bases from J, with 7 bases between. CDR3 sequence (DNA): TGTGCCAGCTCACCACAAGCGGATAGCAATCAGCCCCAGCATTTT. Protein product: CASSPQADSNQPQHF. Full variable domain (remainder filled in from reference TRBV18 and TRBJ1-5): NAGVMQNPRHLVRRRGQEARLRCSPMKGHSHVYWYRQLPEEGLKFMVYLQKENIIDESGMPKERFSAEFPKEGPSILRIQQVVRGDSAAYFCASSPQADSNQPQHFGDGTRLSIL.

This clonotype was recorded many times. Being off target in a library aimed at alpha chains, this beta chain has a size of little meaning. CDR3 residues: CSARLPGQLYNEQFF. The CDR3 bases are TGCAGTGCTAGGCTTCCGGGACAACTCTACAATGAGCAGTTCTTC. The chain has TRBV20-1 and TRBJ2-1; maybe TRBD1 (6 bases). Germline loops: CDR1 DFQATT, CDR2 SNEGSKA (reference sequence). V lost 3 bases and J 3 bases, leaving 15 bases between the germline ends. This CDR3 is 15 amino acids long.

Notes on this clonotype: This beta chain represents an off-target read in a library built for alpha chains; its size is of limited meaning. This chain uses TRBV20-1 with TRBJ2-4; TRBD1 might be the D (6 bases). V was shortened by 4 bases and J by 4 bases, with 8 bases between the two germline ends. Germline CDR1 and CDR2: DFQATT and SNEGSKA (reference sequence). The CDR3 is 12 residues long. In DNA, the CDR3 is TGCAGTGCTACTGGACAGAAAAACATTCAGTACTTC. Translation gives CSATGQKNIQYF.